This T cell receptor beta chain was obtained from a study of blood T cell repertoires in COVID-19. The wider study: The cDNA or gDNA used as material had been derived from T cells, B-cell-depleted T cells, or PBMCs.

This clone was recorded a few times. The identical CDR3 is also encoded by other nucleotide sequences in the sample. Per the original methods: From reference gene primer amplification, estimates of nucleated cell counts were derived. Here immunoSEQ multiplex PCR was the method, and the copy in TCRdb shows in-frame clones only, minus some. V and J calls plus clone size are reproduced from that table; the DNA served to infer D and trimming. The table includes around 200,000 clones, 80% to 90% detected once. The length of the CDR3 is 13 residues. With 0 bases removed from V and 3 bases from J, the gap between germline ends came to 5 bases. Germline loops: CDR1 SGHTA, CDR2 FQGTGA.

This receptor was obtained from a man in his 60s who had recovered from COVID-19. The rearrangement uses TRBV7-3 and TRBJ2-5; TRBD2 might be the D (5 bases). The sequenced material came from peripheral blood. CDR3 nucleotide sequence: TGTGCCAGCAGCTTAACCGGGGAAGAGACCCAGTACTTC. The encoded protein is CASSLTGEETQYF.